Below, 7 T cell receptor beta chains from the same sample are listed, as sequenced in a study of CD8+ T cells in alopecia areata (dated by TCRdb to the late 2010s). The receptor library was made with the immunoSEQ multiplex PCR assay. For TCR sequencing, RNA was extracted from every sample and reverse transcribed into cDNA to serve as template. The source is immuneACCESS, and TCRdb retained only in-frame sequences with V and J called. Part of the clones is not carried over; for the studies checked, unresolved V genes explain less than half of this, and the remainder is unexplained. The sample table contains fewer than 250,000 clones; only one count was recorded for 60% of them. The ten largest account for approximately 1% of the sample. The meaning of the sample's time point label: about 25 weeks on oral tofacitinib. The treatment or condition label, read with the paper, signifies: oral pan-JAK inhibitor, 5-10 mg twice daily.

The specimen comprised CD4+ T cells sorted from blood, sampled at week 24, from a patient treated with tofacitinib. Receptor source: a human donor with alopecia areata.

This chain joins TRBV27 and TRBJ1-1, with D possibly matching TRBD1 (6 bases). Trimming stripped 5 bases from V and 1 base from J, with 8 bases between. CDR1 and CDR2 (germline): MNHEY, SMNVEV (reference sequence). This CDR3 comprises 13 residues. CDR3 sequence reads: CASSPRGNTEAFF. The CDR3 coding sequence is TGTGCCAGCAGTCCCAGGGGGAACACTGAAGCTTTCTTT.

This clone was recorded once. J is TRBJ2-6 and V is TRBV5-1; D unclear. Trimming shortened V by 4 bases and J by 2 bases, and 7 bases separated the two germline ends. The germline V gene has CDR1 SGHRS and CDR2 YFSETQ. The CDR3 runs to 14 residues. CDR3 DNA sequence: TGCGCCAGCAGCCTACGAACTGGGGCCAACGTCCTGACTTTC. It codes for CASSLRTGANVLTF.

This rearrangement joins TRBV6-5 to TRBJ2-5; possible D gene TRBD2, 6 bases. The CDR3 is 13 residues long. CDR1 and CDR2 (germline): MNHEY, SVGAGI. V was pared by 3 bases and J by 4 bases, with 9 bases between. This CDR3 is CASSYKGGETQYF. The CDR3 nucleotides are TGTGCCAGCAGTTATAAGGGAGGAGAGACCCAGTACTTC.

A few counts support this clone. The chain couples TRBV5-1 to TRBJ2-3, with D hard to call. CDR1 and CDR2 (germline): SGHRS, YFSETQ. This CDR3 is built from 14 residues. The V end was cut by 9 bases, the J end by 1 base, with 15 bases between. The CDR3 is CATQPRAGTDTQYF. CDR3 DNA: TGCGCCACTCAACCTCGAGCCGGCACAGATACGCAGTATTTT.

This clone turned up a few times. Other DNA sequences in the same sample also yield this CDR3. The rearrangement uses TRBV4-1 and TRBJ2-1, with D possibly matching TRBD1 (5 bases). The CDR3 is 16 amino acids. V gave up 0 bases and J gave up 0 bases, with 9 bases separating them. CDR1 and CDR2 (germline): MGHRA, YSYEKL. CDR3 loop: CASSQEGRSSYNEQFF. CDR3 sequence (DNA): TGCGCCAGCAGCCAAGAGGGGCGGAGCTCCTACAATGAGCAGTTCTTC.

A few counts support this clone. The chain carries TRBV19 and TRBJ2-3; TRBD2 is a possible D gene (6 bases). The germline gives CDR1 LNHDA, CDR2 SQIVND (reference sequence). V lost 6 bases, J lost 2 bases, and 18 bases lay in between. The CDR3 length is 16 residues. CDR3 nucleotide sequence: TGTGCCAGTAGGGATCAATTGGCGGGGCACACAGATACGCAGTATTTT. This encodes CASRDQLAGHTDTQYF.

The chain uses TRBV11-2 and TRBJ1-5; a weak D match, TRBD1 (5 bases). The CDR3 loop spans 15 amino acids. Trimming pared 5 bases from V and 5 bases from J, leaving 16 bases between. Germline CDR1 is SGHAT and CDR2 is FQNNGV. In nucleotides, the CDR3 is TGTGCCAGCAGCCTACGGGTGGGAGGGGATCAGCCCCAGCATTTT. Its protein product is CASSLRVGGDQPQHF. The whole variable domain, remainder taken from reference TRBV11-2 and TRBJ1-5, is EAGVAQSPRYKIIEKRQSVAFWCNPISGHATLYWYQQILGQGPKLLIQFQNNGVVDDSQLPKDRFSAERLKGVDSTLKIQPAKLEDSAVYLCASSLRVGGDQPQHFGDGTRLSIL.